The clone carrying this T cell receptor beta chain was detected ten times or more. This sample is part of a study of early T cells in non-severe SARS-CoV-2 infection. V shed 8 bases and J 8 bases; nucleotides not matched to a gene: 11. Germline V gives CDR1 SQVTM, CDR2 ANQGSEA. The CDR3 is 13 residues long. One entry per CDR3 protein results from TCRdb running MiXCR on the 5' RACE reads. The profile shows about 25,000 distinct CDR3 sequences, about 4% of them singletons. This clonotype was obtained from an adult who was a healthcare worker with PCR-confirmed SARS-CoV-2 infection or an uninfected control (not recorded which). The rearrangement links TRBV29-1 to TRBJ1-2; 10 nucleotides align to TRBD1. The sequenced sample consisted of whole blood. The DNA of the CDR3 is TGCAGCTTCCAAAAGGGGGACAGGGGCGGCTACACCTTC. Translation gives CSFQKGDRGGYTF.